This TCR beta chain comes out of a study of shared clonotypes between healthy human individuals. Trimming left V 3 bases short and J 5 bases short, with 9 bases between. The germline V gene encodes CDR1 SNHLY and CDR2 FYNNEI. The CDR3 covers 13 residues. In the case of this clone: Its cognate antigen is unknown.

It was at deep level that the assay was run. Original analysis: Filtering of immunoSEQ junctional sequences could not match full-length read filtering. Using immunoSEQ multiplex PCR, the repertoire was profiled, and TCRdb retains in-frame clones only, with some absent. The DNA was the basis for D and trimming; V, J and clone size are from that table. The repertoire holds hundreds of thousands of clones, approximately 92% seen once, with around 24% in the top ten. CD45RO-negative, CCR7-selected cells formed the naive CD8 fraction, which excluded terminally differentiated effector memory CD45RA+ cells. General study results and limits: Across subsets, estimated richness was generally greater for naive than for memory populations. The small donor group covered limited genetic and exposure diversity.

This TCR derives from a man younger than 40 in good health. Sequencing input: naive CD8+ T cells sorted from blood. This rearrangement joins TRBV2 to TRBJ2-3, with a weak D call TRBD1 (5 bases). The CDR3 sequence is CASSEQGKDTQYF. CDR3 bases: TGTGCCAGCAGTGAGCAGGGTAAAGATACGCAGTATTTT.